This passage covers 27 T cell receptor beta chains from one sample sequenced in a study of response to subunit inactivated influenza vaccine. TCRdb used MiXCR to reprocess the RT-PCR reads, holding one entry per CDR3 protein. This sample has about 500,000 distinct CDR3 sequences, with 16% found just once. Material: CD4+ T cells sorted from PBMCs, obtained around 25 months after vaccination. All receptors come from a man between 50 and 69 years old who received an inactivated influenza vaccine.

V usage is TRBV30 and J usage is TRBJ2-2; a weak D match, TRBD1 (5 bases). CDR3 length equals 14 residues. Trimming pared 5 bases from V and 7 bases from J, leaving 17 bases between. Germline V gene data show CDR1 as GTSNPN and CDR2 as SVGIG (reference sequence). The CDR3 sequence: CAWGRIQGVGELFF. CDR3 bases: TGTGCCTGGGGACGTATCCAAGGGGTCGGGGAGCTGTTTTTT.

This clonotype was recorded at least ten times. The junction does not match germline at one end; this may be a read error. The gene calls are TRBV9 and TRBJ1-1; 7 bases fit TRBD1. The CDR3 runs to 14 residues. CDR1 is SGDLS, CDR2 YYNGEE, per germline. CDR3 sequence reads: CASSVGQMNTEAFF. Written as DNA, the CDR3 is TGCGCCAGCAGCGTGGGACAGATGAACACTGAAGCTTTCTTT. Based on the CDR3 plus reference TRBV9 and TRBJ1-1, the full variable domain is DSGVTQTPKHLITATGQRVTLRCSPRSGDLSVYWYQQSLDQGLQFLIQYYNGEERAKGNILERFSAQQFPDLHSELNLSSLELGDSALYFCASSVGQMNTEAFFGQGTRLTVV.

This clonotype was seen only a few times. This chain links TRBV20-1 with TRBJ2-7; D is possibly TRBD1 or TRBD2 (7 bases each). Germline CDR1 is DFQATT and CDR2 is SNEGSKA (reference sequence). The CDR3 is 14 residues long. The V gene lost 6 bases and the J gene lost 4 bases, with 19 bases spanning the gap. CDR3 sequence reads: CSAPRPGGDYEQYF. For the CDR3, the DNA is TGCAGTGCCCCCCGCCCAGGGGGGGATTACGAGCAGTACTTC.

The rearrangement joins TRBV6-5 to TRBJ2-7, with 8 positions matching TRBD1. The CDR3 has 14 amino acids. Germline CDR1 and CDR2: MNHEY and SVGAGI. V gave up 3 bases and J gave up 6 bases; unmatched junction bases: 7. The chain's CDR3 is CASSYGQGALEQYF. The CDR3 coding sequence is TGTGCCAGCAGTTATGGCCAGGGGGCGCTCGAGCAGTACTTC.

The J gene is TRBJ2-2, the V gene TRBV14; tentative D call: TRBD1 (6 bases). The CDR3 runs to 14 residues. Germline V CDR1 and CDR2: SGHDN, FVKESK. V gave up 2 bases and J gave up 3 bases, with 7 bases separating them. The CDR3 reads CASSQRTDTGELFF. In DNA form, the CDR3 reads TGTGCCAGCAGCCAACGGACAGACACCGGGGAGCTGTTTTTT.

This clonotype was counted only a few times. The rearrangement joins TRBV5-1 to TRBJ1-1; D remains unclear. This CDR3 spans 16 amino acids. The germline CDR1 and CDR2 sequences are SGHRS and YFSETQ. V was pared by 4 bases and J by 2 bases, with 18 bases between. The CDR3 bases are TGCGCCAGCAGCCCGAGGACGAGCCAAGGAAACACTGAAGCTTTCTTT. It is translated as CASSPRTSQGNTEAFF.

This sequence joins TRBV5-1 and TRBJ2-3, with TRBD1 identical over 8 bases. J lost 2 bases, V lost 0 bases, and 5 bases had no gene match. CDR3 length: 16 residues. Germline CDR1 reads SGHRS; CDR2 reads YFSETQ. CDR3 residues: CASSLDQGAPTDTQYF. CDR3 coding DNA: TGCGCCAGCAGCTTGGATCAGGGGGCTCCCACAGATACGCAGTATTTT.

In its sample, this clonotype was seen a few times. The CDR3 sequence: CASSQVRPPYRHEQFF. The CDR3 DNA sequence: TGTGCCAGCAGCCAAGTTCGCCCCCCCTACCGACATGAGCAGTTCTTC. This chain joins TRBV14 and TRBJ2-1; D gene unclear. The CDR3 runs to 16 residues. Trimming took off 1 base at V and 8 bases at J, with 18 bases between the two ends. CDR1 and CDR2 from the germline V gene are SGHDN and FVKESK. Full variable domain (rest looked up from reference TRBV14 and TRBJ2-1): EAGVTQFPSHSVIEKGQTVTLRCDPISGHDNLYWYRRVMGKEIKFLLHFVKESKQDESGMPNNRFLAERTGGTYSTLKVQPAELEDSGVYFCASSQVRPPYRHEQFFGPGTRLTVL.

The V gene is TRBV12-3 or TRBV12-4, the J gene TRBJ2-7, with D tentatively TRBD2 (7 bases). The V end lost 7 bases, the J end lost 6 bases, and 13 bases lay between the germline ends. CDR3 length: 12 residues. The CDR3 DNA sequence: TGTGCCAGCACCCTCGGGGGGCTCGAGCAGTACTTC. It encodes CASTLGGLEQYF.

This rearrangement joins TRBV28 to TRBJ2-1, with 9 bases identical to TRBD2. Germline assignment: CDR1 MDHEN and CDR2 SYDVKM. This CDR3 comprises 15 residues. With 1 base clipped from V and 8 bases from J, the junction kept 6 bases outside the gene matches. The CDR3 DNA is TGTGCCAGCAGTTTATTTGGCGGGGGGGCCCATGAGCAGTTCTTC. It encodes CASSLFGGGAHEQFF.

The chain couples TRBV29-1 to TRBJ2-3; 12 nucleotides match TRBD2. Germline CDR1 reads SQVTM; CDR2 reads ANQGSEA. Trimming cost V 3 bases and J 2 bases; bases outside gene matches: 6. The CDR3 has 16 residues. The CDR3 sequence is CSVDATSGGHTDTQYF. CDR3 in DNA: TGCAGCGTTGACGCGACTAGCGGGGGCCACACAGATACGCAGTATTTT.

J is TRBJ2-1 and V is TRBV3-1, with unresolved D. CDR1 and CDR2 (germline): LGHDT, YNNKEL (reference sequence). V lost 4 bases and J 0 bases, leaving 10 bases between the germline ends. The CDR3 length is 15 residues. This chain's CDR3 is CASSRVHSSYNEQFF. The CDR3 DNA reads as TGTGCCAGCAGCCGCGTACATAGCTCCTACAATGAGCAGTTCTTC.

This clonotype was observed a handful of times. The chain couples TRBV6-5 to TRBJ2-2, with 10 positions matching TRBD2. CDR1 is MNHEY, CDR2 SVGAGI, per germline. This CDR3 spans 15 amino acids. The ends lost 7 bases at V and 4 bases at J; junction bases unmatched: 6. The CDR3 sequence: CASTSVAGGTGELFF. The DNA for the CDR3 is TGTGCCAGCACTTCAGTAGCGGGAGGCACCGGGGAGCTGTTTTTT.

The rearrangement joins TRBV6-1 to TRBJ2-3; 10 positions agree with TRBD1. The length of the CDR3 is 13 residues. The V segment lost 11 bases and the J segment 3 bases; nucleotides outside the gene matches: 5. Germline V gene sequence: CDR1 MNHNS, CDR2 SASEGT. The DNA for the CDR3 is TGTGCCGGTCGACAGGGGGCTACAGATACGCAGTATTTT. This sequence encodes CAGRQGATDTQYF.

This chain joins TRBV6-5 and TRBJ1-1, with 7 bases that match TRBD1. The germline V gene encodes CDR1 MNHEY and CDR2 SVGAGI. The junction had 5 bases not matched to a gene; V was cut back by 0 bases and J by 4 bases. The length of the CDR3 is 15 residues. CDR3 in amino acids: CASSYSSRGSTEAFF. The DNA of the CDR3 is TGTGCCAGCAGTTACTCGAGCAGGGGGAGCACTGAAGCTTTCTTT.

The rearrangement uses TRBV7-2 and TRBJ1-2; possible D gene TRBD1, 5 bases. Germline loops: CDR1 SGHTA, CDR2 FQGNSA. The CDR3 loop spans 12 amino acids. Trimming stripped 5 bases from V and 14 bases from J, with 18 bases between. CDR3 in DNA: TGTGCCAGCAGCACCAGGACCTCTGGGGGGACCTTC. This encodes CASSTRTSGGTF.

This clonotype was seen more than once but under ten times. The chain carries TRBV4-3 and TRBJ2-5; D may be TRBD1 (6 bases). Germline loops: CDR1 LGHNA, CDR2 YSLEER. The CDR3 contains 18 residues. V lost 0 bases, J lost 0 bases, and 17 bases lay in between. CDR3 in DNA: TGCGCCAGCAGCCAAGATGTAAGTCGGACAGCGTACCAAGAGACCCAGTACTTC. Residues: CASSQDVSRTAYQETQYF.

The chain has TRBV27 and TRBJ2-3; 9 positions match TRBD2. CDR1 MNHEY and CDR2 SMNVEV come from the germline V gene (reference sequence). The V gene end was trimmed by 10 bases and the J gene end by 1 base; junction bases not matched to a gene: 6. This CDR3 has 14 residues. CDR3 residues: CAIASGTGTDTQYF. DNA of the CDR3: TGTGCCATTGCTAGCGGGACTGGCACAGATACGCAGTATTTT.

V gene TRBV30 combines with J gene TRBJ1-2, with D unclear. CDR1 GTSNPN and CDR2 SVGIG come from the germline V gene (reference sequence). The length of the CDR3 is 12 residues. The V gene lost 7 bases and the J gene lost 7 bases, with 16 bases spanning the gap. The CDR3: CASTVNPTGYTF. The CDR3 DNA follows: TGTGCCTCGACCGTCAACCCTACTGGCTACACCTTC.

The chain carries TRBV7-3 and TRBJ2-3, with D uncertain. Trimming removed 4 bases from V and 4 bases from J, with 9 bases in between. The CDR3 totals 13 residues. In germline, CDR1 is SGHTA, CDR2 FQGTGA. CDR3 nucleotides: TGTGCCAGCAGCTCCCCCAACTCAGATACGCAGTATTTT. Translation: CASSSPNSDTQYF. The full variable domain, in which reference TRBV7-3 and TRBJ2-3 provide the parts outside the CDR3, is GAGVSQTPSNKVTEKGKYVELRCDPISGHTALYWYRQSLGQGPEFLIYFQGTGAADDSGLPNDRFFAVRPEGSVSTLKIQRTERGDSAVYLCASSSPNSDTQYFGPGTRLTVL.

This clonotype appeared a few times. V gene TRBV5-1 combines with J gene TRBJ1-5; D call uncertain. V shed 3 bases and J shed 3 bases, with 13 bases lying between them. CDR1 is SGHRS, CDR2 YFSETQ, per germline. The CDR3 totals 15 residues. The CDR3 loop reads CASSSHTGDNQPQHF. The CDR3 bases are TGCGCCAGCAGCTCCCATACCGGGGACAATCAGCCCCAGCATTTT.

Only a few counts were recorded for this clonotype. The gene calls are TRBV7-2 and TRBJ2-7; D may be TRBD1 (5 bases). V was shortened by 1 base and J by 2 bases, with 12 bases between the two germline ends. This CDR3 is 15 amino acids long. CDR1 and CDR2 from the germline V gene are SGHTA and FQGNSA. CDR3 protein: CASSLVGAKTYEQYF. The CDR3, as DNA: TGTGCCAGCAGCTTAGTAGGGGCCAAGACCTACGAGCAGTACTTC. The variable domain in full, with the rest retrieved from reference TRBV7-2 and TRBJ2-7, is GAGVSQSPSNKVTEKGKDVELRCDPISGHTALYWYRQSLGQGLEFLIYFQGNSAPDKSGLPSDRFSAERTGGSVSTLTIQRTQQEDSAVYLCASSLVGAKTYEQYFGPGTRLTVT.

This clonotype was recorded many times. The CDR3 DNA sequence: TGTGCCAGCAGTCTGGGGGTCGGTGTGGAGACCCAGTACTTC. Protein product: CASSLGVGVETQYF. The chain uses TRBV6-4 and TRBJ2-5; D possibly uses TRBD1 or TRBD2 (5 bases each). Germline V CDR1 and CDR2: MRHNA, SNTAGT. V lost 5 bases, J lost 5 bases, and 15 bases lay in between. This CDR3 spans 14 amino acids.

This clonotype was seen a few times. V usage is TRBV6-2 or TRBV6-3 and J usage is TRBJ2-5; no reliable D call. The CDR3 has 12 residues. V was pared by 6 bases and J by 2 bases, with 7 bases between. The germline V gene encodes CDR1 MNHEY and CDR2 SVGEGT. CDR3 loop: CASSRPQETQYF. In nucleotides, the CDR3 is TGTGCCAGCAGCCGCCCGCAAGAGACCCAGTACTTC.

The table lists this clonotype with a few counts. This chain uses TRBV20-1 with TRBJ1-2; D uncertain. Germline values: CDR1 DFQATT, CDR2 SNEGSKA (reference sequence). The length of the CDR3 is 14 residues. Trimming left V 5 bases short and J 4 bases short, with 17 bases between. This chain's CDR3 is CSASTGTGGYGYTF. The CDR3 nucleotides read TGCAGTGCTTCTACGGGAACGGGAGGCTATGGCTACACCTTC.

The V and J genes are TRBV4-2 and TRBJ2-1; D is uncertain. Germline values: CDR1 LGHNA, CDR2 YNFKEQ. The CDR3 spans 19 residues. Trimming removed 0 bases from V and 0 bases from J, with 18 bases in between. The CDR3 protein is CASSQERRSWLGSYNEQFF. DNA for the CDR3: TGTGCCAGCAGCCAAGAGCGCCGGTCCTGGTTGGGCTCCTACAATGAGCAGTTCTTC.

This clonotype was detected only a few times. V gene TRBV4-3 combines with J gene TRBJ2-2; D is uncertain. Germline V gene lookup returns CDR1 LGHNA and CDR2 YSLEER. Trimming cost V 1 base and J 8 bases, with 5 bases left between them. There are 12 residues in the CDR3. CDR3: CASSQVDGELFF. CDR3 bases: TGCGCCAGCAGCCAAGTCGATGGGGAGCTGTTTTTT.